These 9 T cell receptor beta chains were sequenced from one sample in a study of long-term antiretroviral therapy in people with HIV. Survey level was the resolution at which the v3.0 immunoSEQ assay ran. The data were produced by immunoSEQ multiplex PCR, yet TCRdb's version contains in-frame clones alone and is incomplete. The profile shows some 30,000 clones, 70% to 90% of them singletons. The sample here was unsorted PBMCs, taken approximately 3.5 years after starting antiretroviral therapy. All receptors come from a man aged 18 to 30 with HIV.

J is TRBJ2-5 and V is TRBV11-1; D gene uncertain. The CDR3 is made up of 11 amino acids. The ends were cut back, 4 bases at V and 4 bases at J, with 4 bases in the middle. Germline CDR1 and CDR2: SGHAT and FQDESV (reference sequence). CDR3 in amino acids: CASSSLETQYF. The CDR3 coding sequence is TGTGCCAGCAGCTCGTTAGAGACCCAGTACTTC.

This chain joins TRBV29-1 and TRBJ2-7; D is unclear. The CDR3 length is 11 residues. The V end lost 3 bases, the J end lost 4 bases, and 7 bases lay between the germline ends. CDR1 is SQVTM and CDR2 is ANQGSEA in the germline V gene. The CDR3 bases are TGCAGCGTTGAGGCGCGTTACGAGCAGTACTTC. Translated: CSVEARYEQYF.

V usage is TRBV4-3 and J usage is TRBJ2-7; TRBD1 matches 7 bases. With V trimmed by 0 bases and J by 2 bases, 7 bases remained unmatched. Germline V gene lookup returns CDR1 LGHNA and CDR2 YSLEER. This CDR3 comprises 16 residues. The CDR3 DNA sequence: TGCGCCAGCAGCCAAGATGCGACAGGGTTTACCTACGAGCAGTACTTC. The encoded protein is CASSQDATGFTYEQYF.

Only one count was recorded for this clone. The chain employs TRBV4-2 and TRBJ1-1, with D hard to call. Germline-derived CDR1 and CDR2 are LGHNA and YNFKEQ. This CDR3 has 13 amino acids. The germline V and J ends were trimmed by 0 bases and 5 bases, with 7 bases remaining between them. In nucleotides, the CDR3 is TGTGCCAGCAGCCAAGAAGTCAGTACTGAAGCTTTCTTT. It specifies CASSQEVSTEAFF.

This clone was picked up one time. The chain uses TRBV10-3 and TRBJ1-1; tentatively, D is TRBD1 (6 bases). Germline CDR1 reads ENHRY; CDR2 reads SYGVKD. There are 15 residues in the CDR3. V lost 4 bases and J lost 1, with 13 bases in between. CDR3 in amino acids: CAISGPRGANTEAFF. The CDR3 DNA reads as TGTGCCATCAGTGGGCCCCGGGGGGCGAACACTGAAGCTTTCTTT.

This chain connects TRBV7-9 to TRBJ1-2, with D unresolved. The CDR3 covers 12 residues. V was cut by 4 bases and J by 6 bases, with 9 bases left in between. Looked up from germline, CDR1 is SEHNR and CDR2 is FQNEAQ (reference sequence). CDR3 residues: CASSSPEDGYTF. CDR3 DNA: TGTGCCAGCAGCTCCCCGGAGGATGGCTACACCTTC.

The V call is TRBV27, the J call TRBJ2-1; 9 nucleotides line up with TRBD2. This CDR3 spans 17 amino acids. The germline V gene encodes CDR1 MNHEY and CDR2 SMNVEV (reference sequence). The ends lost 1 base at V and 1 base at J; junction bases unmatched: 5. The CDR3 region has the DNA TGTGCCAGCAGTTTATTGACTAGCGGTGATTCCTACAATGAGCAGTTCTTC. Translated: CASSLLTSGDSYNEQFF.

Of note for this clone: Other DNA sequences in the sample encode the same CDR3. The rearrangement links TRBV9 to TRBJ2-2; D gene unclear. Trimming stripped 5 bases from V and 4 bases from J, with 6 bases between. Germline CDR1 SGDLS, CDR2 YYNGEE. The CDR3 sequence is 12 residues long. The CDR3 DNA sequence: TGTGCCAGCAGGCAAGGCACCGGGGAGCTGTTTTTT. This codes for CASRQGTGELFF.

This clone came up a few times. This sequence joins TRBV19 and TRBJ1-2; possibly TRBD1 for D (6 bases). Germline CDR1 is LNHDA and CDR2 is SQIVND (reference sequence). V lost 3 bases to trimming and J lost 2 bases, with 7 bases between them. The CDR3 loop spans 13 amino acids. The CDR3 region is CASSMGANYGYTF. CDR3 bases: TGTGCCAGTAGTATGGGGGCAAACTATGGCTACACCTTC.